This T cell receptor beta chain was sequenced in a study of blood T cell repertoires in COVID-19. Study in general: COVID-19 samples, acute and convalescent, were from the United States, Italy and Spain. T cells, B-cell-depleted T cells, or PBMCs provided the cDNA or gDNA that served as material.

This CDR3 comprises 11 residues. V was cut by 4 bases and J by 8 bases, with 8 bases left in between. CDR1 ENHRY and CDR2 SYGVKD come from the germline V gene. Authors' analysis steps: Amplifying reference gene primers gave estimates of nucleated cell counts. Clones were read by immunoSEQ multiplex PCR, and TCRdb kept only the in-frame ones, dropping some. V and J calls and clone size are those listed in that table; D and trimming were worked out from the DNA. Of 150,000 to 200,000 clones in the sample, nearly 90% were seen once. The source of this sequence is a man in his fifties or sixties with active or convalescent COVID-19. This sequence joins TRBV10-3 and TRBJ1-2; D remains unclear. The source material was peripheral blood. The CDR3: CAISAVSGYTF. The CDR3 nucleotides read TGTGCCATCAGTGCGGTAAGCGGCTACACCTTC.